This T cell receptor (beta chain) was documented in a study of blood T cell repertoires in COVID-19. On the study more broadly: Collection of acute and convalescent COVID-19 samples took place in the United States, Italy and Spain.

Germline values: CDR1 MNHEY, CDR2 SMNVEV (reference sequence). The CDR3 runs to 13 residues. The V end lost 5 bases, the J end lost 1 base, and 8 bases lay between the germline ends. Followed over time, Seattle patients had been enrolled while infection was active. Generated by immunoSEQ multiplex PCR, the TCRdb table keeps only in-frame clones and is missing some. The sample yields about 56,000 clones, roughly 87% seen once. V is TRBV27 and J is TRBJ1-1, with unresolved D. The sequenced sample was peripheral blood. The TCR sequence derives from a woman aged 55 to 70 with COVID-19, enrolled during active disease. CDR3 in DNA: TGTGCCAGCAGTCCTAGAAGGAACACTGAAGCTTTCTTT. It yields the protein CASSPRRNTEAFF.